The text below deals with one TCR beta chain. Its target is not known. Libraries of TCR beta came from quantitative 5'-RACE with molecular barcodes. TCRdb called the 5' RACE reads again in MiXCR, with one record for every CDR3 protein. This table has over 600,000 distinct CDR3 sequences, around 20% appearing once. V was clipped by 0 bases and J by 4 bases, with 16 bases between them. Germline values: CDR1 KGHSH, CDR2 LQKENI. The CDR3 runs 16 residues. This entry comes from a study of CD8 T cells in ankylosing spondylitis. Findings and caveats of the study: Blood from ankylosing spondylitis patients appeared to carry a characteristic roughly 8-variant TCR beta motif.

The sequencing sample was made of blood, either unsorted or a sorted T cell fraction (not recorded which). The receptor was isolated from a male donor with ankylosing spondylitis. This chain joins TRBV18 and TRBJ2-7; the D gene is possibly TRBD1 (6 bases). The CDR3 here is CASSPPVGRGLYEQYF. The DNA of the CDR3 is TGTGCCAGCTCACCACCGGTCGGCAGGGGATTGTACGAGCAGTACTTC.